One and the same sample provided the 8 T cell receptor beta chains below, sequenced in a study of PD-L1 blockade in urothelial cancer. Method: immunoSEQ multiplex PCR; TCRdb's copy keeps in-frame clones and lacks some. The sample lists roughly 74,000 clones, around 90% occurring once. The sample in question was PBMCs, obtained around atezolizumab (anti-PD-L1) treatment. Receptors were obtained from a woman between 70 and 85 years old with urothelial cancer.

This chain connects TRBV4-2 to TRBJ2-1, with 9 bases that match TRBD2. The ends lost 0 bases at V and 4 bases at J; junction bases unmatched: 4. Germline V gives CDR1 LGHNA, CDR2 YNFKEQ. CDR3 length equals 16 residues. The CDR3 reads CASSQDRTSEYNEQFF. The DNA for the CDR3 is TGTGCCAGCAGCCAAGATCGGACTAGCGAATACAATGAGCAGTTCTTC.

The V and J genes are TRBV28 and TRBJ1-2; D unclear. This CDR3 has 14 residues. Between the trimmed V and J ends, which lost 2 bases and 2 bases, there was a span of 9 bases. Germline V lookup: CDR1 MDHEN, CDR2 SYDVKM. The CDR3 bases are TGTGCCAGCAGTTTAGATCGGGAAAACTATGGCTACACCTTC. Translation gives CASSLDRENYGYTF.

J is TRBJ1-6 and V is TRBV5-1, with D hard to call. The germline V gene has CDR1 SGHRS and CDR2 YFSETQ. V lost 7 bases, J lost 5 bases, and 7 bases lay in between. There are 12 residues in the CDR3. For the CDR3, the DNA is TGCGCCAGCCGGTACGATAATTCACCCCTCCACTTT. It yields the protein CASRYDNSPLHF.

A few counts support this clone. This rearrangement joins TRBV6-4 to TRBJ2-3; tentatively, D is TRBD1 (5 bases). The germline V and J ends were trimmed by 5 bases and 2 bases, with 8 bases remaining between them. The CDR3 has 13 residues. Germline CDR1 reads MRHNA; CDR2 reads SNTAGT. CDR3 loop: CASSTGDTDTQYF. The CDR3 nucleotides are TGTGCCAGCAGTACAGGAGACACAGATACGCAGTATTTT.

The J gene is TRBJ2-7, the V gene TRBV7-9; D is unresolved. The V end was cut by 2 bases, the J end by 3 bases, with 17 bases between. The CDR3 has 16 amino acids. Germline assignment: CDR1 SEHNR and CDR2 FQNEAQ (reference sequence). CDR3 loop: CASSLRGGRKDYEQYF. The CDR3 DNA is TGTGCCAGCAGCTTAAGAGGCGGAAGAAAGGACTACGAGCAGTACTTC. Variable domain in full (rest from reference TRBV7-9 and TRBJ2-7): DTGVSQNPRHKITKRGQNVTFRCDPISEHNRLYWYRQTLGQGPEFLTYFQNEAQLEKSRLLSDRFSAERPKGSFSTLEIQRTEQGDSAMYLCASSLRGGRKDYEQYFGPGTRLTVT.

The genes are TRBV11-2 and TRBJ2-7; D not resolved. This CDR3 comprises 14 residues. V was trimmed by 3 bases and J by 1 base, leaving 10 bases between them. Germline assignment: CDR1 SGHAT and CDR2 FQNNGV. DNA of the CDR3: TGTGCCAGCAGCTTTATATCCGTATCCTACGAGCAGTACTTC. Its translation is CASSFISVSYEQYF.

The J gene is TRBJ2-2, the V gene TRBV28; D uncertain. The germline CDR1 and CDR2 sequences are MDHEN and SYDVKM. V was cut by 3 bases and J by 4 bases, with 9 bases left in between. The CDR3 is made up of 14 amino acids. As DNA, the CDR3 is TGTGCCAGCAGTTTTTCGCGGAGCACCGGGGAGCTGTTTTTT. Amino acids: CASSFSRSTGELFF.

CDR3 DNA: TGCAGCGTTGAATGGTGGGCTGGACAGGGCTACGAGCAGTACTTC. Translated: CSVEWWAGQGYEQYF. The chain uses TRBV29-1 and TRBJ2-7; 8 bases agree with TRBD1. CDR1 is SQVTM, CDR2 ANQGSEA, per germline. This CDR3 contains 15 residues. V was clipped by 2 bases and J by 3 bases; unmatched bases: 9.